The present T cell receptor (beta chain) was sequenced within a study of T cells in Graves' hyperthyroidism and ophthalmopathy. Study background: Peripheral blood samples were taken at initial diagnosis, prior to any treatment.

The CDR3 loop spans 14 amino acids. V was clipped by 1 base and J by 2 bases, with 9 bases between them. Germline V gives CDR1 GTSNPN, CDR2 SVGIG (reference sequence). This clonotype was seen ten or more times. Its antigen is not identified. RNA transcripts yielded amplified TCR beta CDR3 regions. During a first-round RT-PCR of the TCR CDR3, the HTBI primer set was used. From the multiplex PCR reads, TCRdb called clonotypes with MiXCR, one entry per CDR3 protein. Here the sample spans 480,000 or so distinct CDR3 sequences, under 15% being singletons. Patients were excluded for uncontrolled infection, other autoimmune disease, pregnancy or lactation. Findings and limits, study-wide: Researchers report that a 13 V-J model separated ophthalmopathy from stable hyperthyroidism. Most clonotypes expanded in thyroid above 0.001 were likewise present in blood.

Material: blood. The chain links TRBV30 to TRBJ1-5; D uncertain. The clonotype comes from a woman aged 18 to 35 with Graves' hyperthyroidism. CDR3 nucleotides: TGTGCCTGGAGTGAGGGCTCGGGCAATCAGCCCCAGCATTTT. Its protein product is CAWSEGSGNQPQHF.